Listed below are T cell receptor beta chains from one sample, sequenced in a study of tumor-infiltrating lymphocytes in primary liver carcinoma. Using its own MiXCR run on the multiplex PCR reads, TCRdb lists one record per CDR3 protein. The table shows hundreds of thousands of distinct CDR3 sequences, with approximately 58% occurring only once. The source material was peripheral blood. The source of these receptors is a woman aged 25 to 45 with primary liver carcinoma and hepatitis B virus infection. The CDR3 runs from the conserved cysteine through the conserved F or W. A D gene is named only where the DNA matches it firmly. Rows give clone size only sometimes, using once, few, many, or a class for an expanded clone.

v_call	clone_size	j_call	cdr3_length	d_call	cdr3_aa	cdr3_nt
TRBV11-2	.	TRBJ2-7	13	TRBD1	CASSIDRVHEQYF	TGTGCCAGTAGCATCGACAGGGTCCACGAGCAGTACTTC
TRBV28	.	TRBJ2-1	16	TRBD2	CASPPAGGYINNEQFF	TGTGCCAGCCCCCCGGCCGGGGGGTACATCAACAATGAGCAGTTCTTC
TRBV19	.	TRBJ1-5	13	.	CASRDSDNQPQHF	TGTGCCAGTAGGGACAGTGACAATCAGCCCCAGCATTTT
TRBV12-3/TRBV12-4	many	TRBJ2-1	15	TRBD1	CASSLGQTSYNEQFF	TGTGCCAGCAGTTTGGGACAGACCTCCTACAATGAGCAGTTCTTC
TRBV6-2/TRBV6-3	.	TRBJ2-7	14	TRBD1	CAGSYRQGNHEQYF	TGTGCCGGCAGTTACCGACAGGGAAACCACGAGCAGTACTTC
TRBV5-4	few	TRBJ2-3	13	.	CASSLDFTDTQYF	TGTGCCAGCAGCTTGGACTTCACAGATACGCAGTATTTT
TRBV5-4	.	TRBJ2-7	14	.	CANSLAGQFYEQYF	TGTGCCAACAGCTTGGCCGGGCAGTTCTACGAGCAGTACTTC
TRBV30	.	TRBJ2-1	13	.	CAWSSGRINEQFF	TGTGCCTGGAGTTCCGGCCGAATCAATGAGCAGTTCTTC
TRBV11-2	.	TRBJ2-3	15	TRBD2	CASSLAERGIDTQYF	TGTGCCAGCAGCTTAGCCGAGCGGGGCATAGATACGCAGTATTTT
TRBV11-2	once	TRBJ2-2	19	TRBD2	CASRPPRRFGLAGARELFF	TGTGCCAGCAGACCTCCCCGCCGGTTCGGACTAGCGGGAGCCAGGGAGCTGTTTTTT
TRBV29-1	many	TRBJ2-3	14	TRBD1	CSGRDRARTDTQYF	TGCAGCGGGCGAGACAGGGCTCGGACAGATACGCAGTATTTT
TRBV6-1	few	TRBJ2-1	15	.	CASSELVDSRNEQFF	TGTGCCAGCAGTGAATTGGTAGACTCGCGGAATGAGCAGTTCTTC
TRBV12-3/TRBV12-4	many	TRBJ2-6	14	.	CASNRNSGANVLTF	TGTGCCAGCAACCGGAACTCTGGGGCCAACGTCCTGACTTTC
TRBV6-2/TRBV6-3	.	TRBJ2-7	15	TRBD2	CASSLTSGGSYEQYF	TGTGCCAGCAGTCTGACTAGCGGGGGATCCTACGAGCAGTACTTC
TRBV6-5	.	TRBJ2-7	18	TRBD2	CASSYKGEGLEKSYEQYF	TGTGCCAGCAGTTACAAAGGGGAGGGACTAGAAAAAAGCTACGAGCAGTACTTC
TRBV28	.	TRBJ1-2	13	.	CASGRVRDYGYTF	TGTGCCAGCGGAAGAGTCAGGGACTATGGCTACACCTTC
TRBV12-3/TRBV12-4	.	TRBJ2-4	22	.	CASSLEFVVGTGGLADKNIHYF	TGTGCCAGCAGTTTAGAATTTGTAGTCGGGACAGGCGGACTAGCAGATAAAAACATTCACTACTTC
TRBV29-1	many	TRBJ1-2	11	.	CSVRQTYGYTF	TGCAGCGTGAGACAGACCTATGGCTACACCTTC
TRBV11-2	.	TRBJ2-7	13	.	CASSLGFIYEQYF	TGTGCTAGCAGCTTGGGCTTCATCTACGAGCAGTACTTC
TRBV6-1	.	TRBJ2-7	16	.	CASNEGSRTAGRGQYF	TGTGCCAGTAATGAAGGATCCCGGACAGCCGGCCGCGGGCAGTACTTC
TRBV11-2	.	TRBJ2-1	16	.	CASSPGLSGIYNEQFF	TGTGCCAGCAGCCCCGGGCTTAGCGGAATTTACAATGAGCAGTTCTTC
TRBV5-6	few	TRBJ1-5	14	.	CASPGPLLNQPQHF	TGTGCCAGCCCCGGGCCTTTGCTCAATCAGCCCCAGCATTTT
TRBV7-8	few	TRBJ1-5	14	.	CASTKLGVNQPQHF	TGTGCCAGCACTAAATTGGGGGTAAATCAGCCCCAGCATTTT